This is a list of T cell receptor beta chains from one sample in a study of cytomegalovirus exposure and HLA in healthy donors. Method: immunoSEQ multiplex PCR; TCRdb's copy keeps in-frame clones and lacks some. The sample consists of fewer than 120,000 clones, less than 85% of them appearing once. The sample was PBMCs. All receptors derive from a man aged 25-40 years in good health and CMV-seropositive. Each CDR3 is given with its conserved first and last residue. The D gene is left open where the match is weak. Some rows have no size entry. The others give once, few or many, or a class for an expanded clone.

TRBJ2-5 TRBV4-3 TRBD2 once CASSQDPSGGAETQYF TGCGCCAGCAGCCAAGATCCTAGCGGGGGGGCAGAGACCCAGTACTTC
TRBJ2-7 TRBV18 - - CASSPAAGATYEQYF TGTGCCAGCTCACCAGCGGCAGGGGCTACCTACGAGCAGTACTTC
TRBJ2-3 TRBV7-9 TRBD1 - CASSSLGTGGDTQYF TGTGCCAGCAGCTCCCTGGGGACAGGCGGAGATACGCAGTATTTT
TRBJ2-1 TRBV27 TRBD1 few CASRRTAGTGNPYNEQFF TGTGCCAGCAGGAGAACTGCCGGGACAGGGAATCCCTACAATGAGCAGTTCTTC
TRBJ1-3 TRBV10-3 - - CAISESRDSGNTIYF TGTGCCATCAGTGAGTCGAGGGACTCTGGAAACACCATATATTTT
TRBJ2-2 TRBV19 - few CASSAPGDTGELFF TGTGCCAGTAGTGCCCCAGGGGATACCGGGGAGCTGTTTTTT
TRBJ2-3 TRBV7-8 - - CASSLEGDSNTQYF TGTGCCAGCAGCTTGGAAGGGGACTCCAATACGCAGTATTTT
TRBJ2-4 TRBV6-6 TRBD2 - CASREGLAKNIQYF TGTGCCAGCCGGGAGGGACTAGCCAAAAACATTCAGTACTTC
TRBJ2-7 TRBV5-6 - - CASSLNHYEQYF TGTGCCAGCAGCTTGAATCACTACGAGCAGTACTTC
TRBJ1-4 TRBV7-9 TRBD1 - CASSTPPGQSPTTNEKLFF TGTGCCAGCAGCACCCCGCCGGGACAGTCGCCAACAACTAATGAAAAACTGTTTTTT
TRBJ1-4 TRBV7-6 - few CASSLGRATNEKLFF TGTGCCAGCAGCTTAGGCCGGGCAACTAATGAAAAACTGTTTTTT
TRBJ2-1 TRBV5-1 - - CASSLAGNSYIEQFF TGCGCCAGCAGCTTGGCCGGGAACTCCTACATTGAGCAGTTCTTC
TRBJ1-2 TRBV30 - - CAWSTSYGYTF TGTGCCTGGAGTACGAGCTATGGCTACACCTTC
TRBJ1-5 TRBV27 - - CASSADSRNQPQHF TGTGCCAGCAGTGCGGACAGTCGCAATCAGCCCCAGCATTTT
TRBJ2-7 TRBV29-1 TRBD1 - CSVTGTGGSYEQYF TGCAGCGTTACCGGGACAGGGGGCTCCTACGAGCAGTACTTC
TRBJ1-6 TRBV30 TRBD1 - CAWSSQGMGPLHF TGTGCCTGGAGTTCACAGGGGATGGGACCCCTCCACTTT
TRBJ1-1 TRBV4-2 TRBD1 - CASSQERRQGAWSRAFF TGTGCCAGCAGCCAAGAGAGGAGACAGGGGGCTTGGTCAAGAGCTTTCTTT
TRBJ1-5 TRBV6-1 - - CASSEISGMQPQHF TGTGCCAGCAGTGAAATATCAGGGATGCAGCCCCAGCATTTT
TRBJ2-5 TRBV9 TRBD2 few CASSVLGGGPWETQYF TGTGCCAGCAGCGTGCTTGGCGGGGGGCCGTGGGAGACCCAGTACTTC
TRBJ2-3 TRBV9 TRBD2 - CASSPTGTSVPDTQYF TGTGCCAGCAGCCCTACCGGGACTAGCGTCCCAGATACGCAGTATTTT
TRBJ2-7 TRBV7-8 - - CASSLVWGVAYEQYF TGTGCCAGCAGCTTAGTGTGGGGGGTAGCCTACGAGCAGTACTTC
TRBJ1-5 TRBV7-2 TRBD1 - CASSLGTGSNQPQHF TGTGCCAGCAGCTTAGGGACAGGGAGCAATCAGCCCCAGCATTTT
TRBJ2-1 TRBV27 TRBD2 - CASSLGAGGLSSYNEQFF TGTGCCAGCAGTTTAGGGGCGGGGGGCCTCAGCTCCTACAATGAGCAGTTCTTC
TRBJ1-2 TRBV2 TRBD1 - CASSPTGTGGLGNYGYTF TGTGCCAGCAGCCCTACCGGGACAGGGGGTCTAGGTAACTATGGCTACACCTTC
TRBJ2-1 TRBV30 - - CAWSGTTGPSEQFF TGTGCCTGGAGTGGAACTACAGGGCCGAGTGAGCAGTTCTTC
TRBJ2-7 TRBV10-2 - - CASSTPSTAWYEQYF TGCGCCAGCAGTACTCCTAGCACTGCGTGGTACGAGCAGTACTTC
TRBJ1-1 TRBV28 TRBD1 - CASGRDRMNTEAFF TGTGCCAGCGGAAGGGACAGGATGAACACTGAAGCTTTCTTT
TRBJ1-2 TRBV4-3 - - CASSQEARGSGGYTF TGCGCCAGCAGCCAAGAAGCCCGGGGAAGTGGTGGCTACACCTTC
TRBJ1-2 TRBV9 - - CASSALTGVFDYGYTF TGTGCCAGCAGCGCACTGACGGGGGTCTTCGACTATGGCTACACCTTC
TRBJ2-3 TRBV28 - - CASSLSTLGGAKDTQYF TGTGCCAGCAGTTTATCCACGTTGGGGGGGGCCAAAGATACGCAGTATTTT
TRBJ2-1 TRBV7-9 TRBD1 - CASSAAGGYNEQFF TGTGCCAGCAGCGCAGCAGGGGGATACAATGAGCAGTTCTTC